This T cell receptor (beta chain) is from a study of PD-1 blockade in classical Hodgkin lymphoma. Study-level findings and limits: Newly diagnosed patients were reported to exhibit reduced baseline TCR diversity relative to healthy donors.

Unmatched junction bases numbered 8, after V lost 5 bases and J lost 1 base. In germline, CDR1 is MDHEN, CDR2 SYDVKM. The CDR3 has 15 amino acids. Some clones are missing from TCRdb's copy, which holds only in-frame ones; the method was immunoSEQ multiplex PCR. The repertoire includes approximately 4,000 clones, around three quarters of them detected once, and roughly 22% sits in the top ten. To note about this clone: The antigen remains undetermined.

Time point indicated: cycle 4 day 1 (C4D1), after about 6 weeks of nivolumab. Every single patient, without exception, relapsed after autologous stem cell transplantation, and brentuximab vedotin exposure varied. Researchers pulled CD8+ T cells out of thawed PBMCs using magnetic negative selection. This TCR came from a human donor with classical Hodgkin lymphoma. Material: CD8+ T cells from blood, obtained before the fourth cycle of nivolumab. The chain recombines TRBV28 with TRBJ2-7; 7 bases match TRBD1. CDR3 DNA sequence: TGTGCCAGCAGTGTAGACAGGGATGAGTCCTACGAGCAGTACTTC. Translated: CASSVDRDESYEQYF.